This T cell receptor (beta chain) was captured by sequencing in a study of vaccination and CD4 T cells after COVID-19. Study as a whole: Every participant was given two doses of BNT162b2 or mRNA-1273 vaccine. Post-vaccine sampling followed dose two by a median 72 days (range 14 to 241). Overlapping spike pools from SARS-CoV-2 and HCoV-NL63, HCoV-OC43 and HCoV-229E served as culture stimuli.

An Oncomine TCR Beta short-read assay was used to sequence the DNA from cultured CD4+ T cells. MiXCR, run by TCRdb on the PCR reads, gives a single entry per CDR3 protein. The sample shows under 25,000 distinct CDR3 sequences, roughly 71% of them seen only once. V was trimmed by 7 bases and J by 6 bases, leaving 16 bases between them. This CDR3 contains 13 residues. The germline V gene encodes CDR1 MDHEN and CDR2 SYDVKM. Noted treatment: roughly 11-day PBMC culture with coronavirus spike peptide pools or control peptides (ViraFEST assay). Turning to this clonotype: Its antigen is undetermined.

The chain carries TRBV28 and TRBJ2-7; D is possibly TRBD1 or TRBD2 (6 bases each). Material: CD4+ T cells from blood, cultured in vitro. The sequence was collected from a human donor who had recovered from COVID-19. The CDR3 DNA reads as TGTGCCAGCAAACGCCAAGGGGGGTCCGAGCAGTACTTC. Translation gives CASKRQGGSEQYF.